This T cell receptor (beta chain) was sequenced during a study of cytomegalovirus exposure and HLA in healthy donors. In the PCR, 60 Vbeta and 13 Jbeta primers were used. TCRdb's table, derived via immunoSEQ multiplex PCR, lists solely in-frame clones and lacks some. The data show around 100,000 clones, 6.5% to 8% seen once. Study-wide results and caveats: HLA-A and HLA-B allele assignments for most subjects were reportedly predicted accurately using TCR beta sequences. An ancestry cluster, one associated with Asian ancestry, reportedly showed fewer N-insertions than the 666-donor mean in a later analysis. CMV serostatus was the sole immune exposure data available.

V was clipped by 2 bases and J by 2 bases; unmatched bases: 7. This CDR3 contains 19 residues. Germline V gives CDR1 KGHSH, CDR2 LQKENI. This clone was seen once. Antigen specificity is unknown. The sample taken for sequencing was PBMCs. This TCR was recovered from a man aged 50-59 years in good health and CMV-seronegative. The rearrangement uses TRBV18 and TRBJ2-6; 12 bases fit TRBD2. CDR3 sequence (DNA): TGTGCCAGCTCACCAAAAGGCCTAGCGGGGGGGCCTGGGGCCAACGTCCTGACTTTC. Its translation is CASSPKGLAGGPGANVLTF.